This record concerns one T cell receptor beta chain sequence. Its target is not known. The data were obtained in a study of blood T cells in healthy people across ages. Study-level background: T cells yielded about one barcoded beta molecule per two cells through template switching. Regarding the study as a whole: Researchers report that TCR beta diversity correlated strongly with naive T cell percentage.

With a J-beta primer mix and a sample-barcoded 5' primer, a second PCR ran roughly 6 to 11 cycles. TCRdb reprocessed the 5' RACE reads with MiXCR, giving one entry per CDR3 protein. The table includes approximately 800,000 distinct CDR3 sequences, about a quarter detected once. CDR1 is MGHDK and CDR2 is SYGVNS in the germline V gene. CDR3 length: 15 amino acids. V gave up 3 bases and J gave up 3 bases, with 11 bases separating them. The same data also contributed to another study, on T cells of mothers and their children. That report adds: Three healthy Caucasian mothers, along with their six children, were the donors.

Source material: blood. This TCR was sampled from a boy aged 5-17 years in good health. The chain carries TRBV25-1 and TRBJ1-4, with D possibly matching TRBD1 (6 bases). The DNA for the CDR3 is TGTGCCAGCAGTGACGCAGGGGAGGCTAATGAAAAACTGTTTTTT. It specifies CASSDAGEANEKLFF. Full variable domain (remainder filled in from reference TRBV25-1 and TRBJ1-4): EADIYQTPRYLVIGTGKKITLECSQTMGHDKMYWYQQDPGMELHLIHYSYGVNSTEKGDLSSESTVSRIRTEHFPLTLESARPSHTSQYLCASSDAGEANEKLFFGSGTQLSVL.